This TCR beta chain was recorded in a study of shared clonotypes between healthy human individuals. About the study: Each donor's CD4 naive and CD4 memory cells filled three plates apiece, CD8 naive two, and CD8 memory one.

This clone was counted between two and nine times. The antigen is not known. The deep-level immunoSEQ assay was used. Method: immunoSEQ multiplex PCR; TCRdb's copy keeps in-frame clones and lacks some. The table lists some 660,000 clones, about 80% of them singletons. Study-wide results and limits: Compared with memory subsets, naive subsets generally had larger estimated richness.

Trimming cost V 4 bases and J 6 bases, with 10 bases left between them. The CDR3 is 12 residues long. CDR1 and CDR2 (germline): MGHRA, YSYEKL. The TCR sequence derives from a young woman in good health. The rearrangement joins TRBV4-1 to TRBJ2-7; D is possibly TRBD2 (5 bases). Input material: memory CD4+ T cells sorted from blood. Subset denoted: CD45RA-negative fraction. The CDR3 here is CASSRGGIEQYF. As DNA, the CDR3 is TGCGCCAGCAGCCGCGGAGGAATCGAGCAGTACTTC.